The 17 T cell receptor beta chains presented below share a single source sample, sequenced in a study of blood T cell repertoires in COVID-19. Clones were sequenced by immunoSEQ multiplex PCR, and TCRdb holds only the in-frame ones, with some missing. The profile covers 55,000 to 70,000 clones, with 88% appearing a single time and around two fifths taken by the ten largest. The sequencing input was peripheral blood. These receptors were collected from a woman in her sixties or seventies with COVID-19, enrolled during active disease.

The rearrangement links TRBV18 to TRBJ1-4, with TRBD1 matching over 7 bases. With V trimmed by 3 bases and J by 2 bases, 9 bases remained unmatched. The CDR3 is made up of 17 amino acids. The germline CDR1 and CDR2 sequences are KGHSH and LQKENI. In nucleotides, the CDR3 is TGTGCCAGCTCACCGAGAGGAGGGGGCGGCACTAATGAAAAACTGTTTTTT. Translated, it gives CASSPRGGGGTNEKLFF.

The J gene is TRBJ2-5, the V gene TRBV5-4, with 7 bases that match TRBD2. CDR3 length equals 13 residues. The V gene's germline CDR1 is SGHNT and CDR2 YYREEE (reference sequence). Trimming removed 0 bases from V and 5 bases from J; junction bases left unmatched: 1. Here the CDR3 reads CASSLVGGETQYF. The CDR3 DNA follows: TGTGCCAGCAGCTTGGTGGGGGGGGAGACCCAGTACTTC.

This chain links TRBV7-9 with TRBJ2-7; no clear D. The germline gives CDR1 SEHNR, CDR2 FQNEAQ (reference sequence). V dropped 5 bases and J dropped 5 bases, with 13 bases sitting between them. The CDR3 length is 13 residues. CDR3 in DNA: TGTGCCAGCAGCCTTACTACCGGCCACGAGCAGTACTTC. Its protein is CASSLTTGHEQYF.

V is TRBV5-4 and J is TRBJ2-3; D is unresolved. Germline lookup yields CDR1 SGHNT and CDR2 YYREEE (reference sequence). This CDR3 is 15 amino acids long. V was cut by 0 bases and J by 2 bases, with 10 bases left in between. The CDR3 here is CASSLEVAVTDTQYF. CDR3 coding DNA: TGTGCCAGCAGCTTGGAGGTAGCTGTCACAGATACGCAGTATTTT.

The chain joins TRBV4-1 to TRBJ1-4; TRBD1 matches 7 bases. This CDR3 has 14 amino acids. Losses at the gene ends were 4 bases for V and 13 bases for J; bases not matched to a gene: 12. In germline, CDR1 is MGHRA, CDR2 YSYEKL. The CDR3 DNA reads TGCGCCAGCAGCCTGGGGACAGTTGAAAGTCGACTGTTTTTT. Its translation is CASSLGTVESRLFF.

The CDR3 nucleotides are TGCGCCAGCAGCCAAGCTTTTAGCGGGGGGCTTAACACCGGGGAGCTGTTTTTT. It is translated as CASSQAFSGGLNTGELFF. V gene TRBV4-1 combines with J gene TRBJ2-2; 10 bases are a match to TRBD2. The CDR3 loop spans 18 amino acids. The germline V gene encodes CDR1 MGHRA and CDR2 YSYEKL. Trimming at V came to 1 base and at J to 2 bases, leaving 7 bases not matched to a gene.

Points on this clone: The same CDR3 also results from other DNA sequences found in this sample. J is TRBJ2-1 and V is TRBV7-2; weak D call: TRBD1 (5 bases). The CDR3 has 14 residues. The germline CDR1 and CDR2 sequences are SGHTA and FQGNSA. Trimming removed 1 base from V and 1 base from J, with 5 bases in between. CDR3 in DNA: TGTGCCAGCAGCTTAGGACAGTCCTACAATGAGCAGTTCTTC. It specifies CASSLGQSYNEQFF.

The chain combines TRBV9 with TRBJ1-5, with 7 nucleotides matching TRBD1. CDR1 is SGDLS and CDR2 is YYNGEE in the germline V gene. The J segment lost 7 bases and the V segment lost 4 bases, leaving 11 bases of the junction unmatched. This CDR3 has 15 amino acids. CDR3 amino acids: CASSPQGTAEQPQHF. In nucleotides, the CDR3 is TGTGCCAGCAGCCCGCAGGGGACAGCGGAGCAGCCCCAGCATTTT.

The rearrangement uses TRBV28 and TRBJ2-7, with D hard to call. Trimming removed 2 bases from V and 0 bases from J, with 11 bases in between. The CDR3 loop spans 15 amino acids. The germline CDR1 and CDR2 sequences are MDHEN and SYDVKM. The CDR3 protein is CASSLLATFSYEQYF. The CDR3, as DNA: TGTGCCAGCAGTTTACTGGCCACCTTCTCCTACGAGCAGTACTTC.

The rearrangement uses TRBV24-1 and TRBJ2-3; the match to TRBD1 covers 8 bases. The CDR3 is 14 amino acids. Germline-derived CDR1 and CDR2 are KGHDR and SFDVKD. Losses at the gene ends were 9 bases for V and 3 bases for J; bases not matched to a gene: 7. The CDR3 loop is CATSGQGATDTQYF. The CDR3 bases are TGTGCCACCTCTGGCCAGGGGGCGACAGATACGCAGTATTTT.

The genes are TRBV10-1 and TRBJ2-7; D may be TRBD2 (5 bases). This CDR3 has 15 amino acids. V lost 7 bases and J 2 bases, leaving 18 bases between the germline ends. Per germline, CDR1 WNHNN and CDR2 SYGVQD (reference sequence). CDR3 DNA sequence: TGCGCCAGCACCTCGAAGTTAGCGCCTGCCTACGAGCAGTACTTC. Amino acid sequence: CASTSKLAPAYEQYF.

The count of this clone is one. V gene TRBV18 combines with J gene TRBJ1-5; TRBD1 aligns across 7 bases. The CDR3 covers 16 residues. Losses at the gene ends were 6 bases for V and 3 bases for J; bases not matched to a gene: 11. The germline V gene encodes CDR1 KGHSH and CDR2 LQKENI. CDR3 DNA: TGTGCCAGCTCTTCGCTCGGGACAGCGGACAATCAGCCCCAGCATTTT. Protein product: CASSSLGTADNQPQHF.

J is TRBJ1-2 and V is TRBV7-9; TRBD1 is a possible D gene (6 bases). The V and J ends lost 2 bases and 4 bases respectively, with 20 bases between them. This CDR3 is built from 17 residues. Germline V gives CDR1 SEHNR, CDR2 FQNEAQ (reference sequence). CDR3 loop: CASSLTSAPSRGYGYTF. The CDR3 DNA reads as TGTGCCAGCAGCTTAACGTCGGCCCCGAGCAGGGGCTATGGCTACACCTTC.

The chain's CDR3 is CAWSGAGGDDTQYF. The CDR3 DNA reads TGTGCCTGGAGTGGGGCGGGGGGAGACGACACGCAGTATTTT. The chain is built from TRBV30 and TRBJ2-3, with TRBD2 matching 8 bases. The germline V gene encodes CDR1 GTSNPN and CDR2 SVGIG (reference sequence). V trimming: 1 base; J trimming: 9 bases; junction bases outside the gene matches: 9. This CDR3 contains 14 residues.

The V gene is TRBV11-3, the J gene TRBJ2-3; 11 nucleotides agree with TRBD1. The trim removed 4 bases at V and 3 bases at J, leaving 9 bases unmatched. Germline V gene lookup returns CDR1 SGHNT and CDR2 YENEEA. The CDR3 runs to 17 residues. The CDR3, as DNA: TGTGCCAGCAGCTCTTCGACCGGGACAGGGGGAACAGATACGCAGTATTTT. Its translation is CASSSSTGTGGTDTQYF.

The CDR3, as DNA: TGTGCCAGCAGTTCAATTATAGCGGGAACGGAGACCCAGTACTTC. Protein sequence: CASSSIIAGTETQYF. This chain uses TRBV6-5 with TRBJ2-5; 8 nucleotides agree with TRBD2. Trimming removed 4 bases from V and 5 bases from J; junction bases left unmatched: 9. Germline V gives CDR1 MNHEY, CDR2 SVGAGI. The CDR3 is 15 residues long.

The J gene is TRBJ2-7, the V gene TRBV6-5, with 7 positions matching TRBD2. Trimming cost V 5 bases and J 3 bases; bases outside gene matches: 4. The length of the CDR3 is 13 residues. CDR1 MNHEY and CDR2 SVGAGI come from the germline V gene. CDR3 region: CASSPREGYEQYF. The DNA for the CDR3 is TGTGCCAGCAGTCCCAGGGAGGGCTACGAGCAGTACTTC.